The T cell receptor (beta chain) under discussion was sequenced for a study of T cells after posttransplantation cyclophosphamide. Regarding the study as a whole: Recipient CMV seropositivity and CMV reactivation strongly tracked TRB clonality. Later post-transplant blood repertoires were often dominated by donor CD8+ memory clones.

Deletions cut 6 bases from V and 6 bases from J, with 11 bases between. Germline-derived CDR1 and CDR2 are LNHDA and SQIVND (reference sequence). This CDR3 contains 12 residues. The related graft donor's blood sample was taken on the day of bone marrow donation. The naive gate required viable CD3+CD4+ or CD3+CD8+ cells with CCR7+CD45RA+CD45RO-CD95-CD27+CD28+ phenotype. This clone was recorded only once. No antigen is known for it. Using immunoSEQ multiplex PCR, the repertoire was profiled, and TCRdb retains in-frame clones only, with some absent. Of some 3,800 clones in the sample, approximately 95% were seen once.

The receptor was isolated from a middle-aged man. Sequencing used naive CD4+ T cells sorted from PBMCs. The J gene is TRBJ1-1, the V gene TRBV19; TRBD1 is a possible D gene (6 bases). The CDR3 is CASSGWGPEAFF. The CDR3 bases are TGTGCCAGTAGCGGATGGGGGCCTGAAGCTTTCTTT.